A single T cell receptor (beta chain) is shown here with its context. Its antigen has not been determined. No base quality information exists; no much larger clone differs at one position. TCRbeta CDR3 regions were amplified from genomic DNA using the immunoSEQ Assay, a bias-controlled multiplex PCR. The study's own analysis went as follows. Nucleated cell counts per sample were estimated from amplification of reference gene primers within the assay. To quantify the absolute abundance of each unique TCRbeta CDR3 rearrangement, sequence reads were collapsed and filtered. For each sample, productive Simpson clonality was calculated as the square root of Simpson's diversity index over productive rearrangements. TCRdb stores this immuneACCESS table with in-frame sequences only. Part of the clones is absent; in the studies checked, under half of the shortfall reflects unresolved V genes, and no reason is known for the rest. V and J calls and clone size are those listed in that table; D and trimming were worked out from the DNA. For this sample the table gives around 230,000 clones, of which just under 85% were detected only once. 15% of the sample rests with the top ten.

In the prospective study, participants were about 18 to 100 years old, resided in approximately 25 geographic areas of the United States, and were enrolled through a virtual design. Cohort assignment in the prospective study relied on participant-reported clinical history from a screening survey and a study questionnaire. Recovered participants in ImmuneRACE Cohort 3 were defined as having two consecutive negative NP/OP PCR tests, clearance from a healthcare professional, or resolution of symptoms. Each participant in the prospective study had whole blood, serum and a nasopharyngeal or oropharyngeal swab collected by mobile phlebotomists. Prospective study participants could optionally give additional blood draws and questionnaires over an approximately two-month period. Before DNA extraction, prospective study blood samples were shipped either frozen or at room temperature. These data are taken from a study of blood T cell repertoires in COVID-19 (dated by TCRdb to about 2020). At the level of the whole study: The collaborator samples originated in the United States, Italy and Spain and spanned the acute and convalescent phases of COVID-19. The repertoires were made available in a free public database intended to serve as a resource for research on the immune response to SARS-CoV-2. Subjects who had been exposed to COVID-19, were actively infected with it, or had recovered from it provided the deeply sampled blood TCRbeta repertoires that made up the dataset. Nearly every sample came with metadata listing a de-identified subject ID, COVID-19 status, age in years and sex. HLA class I and class II types, where available, came from metadata supplied by the sample provider rather than from assay-based typing. The samples were drawn from two sources: the first 160 participants of the ongoing ImmuneRACE study, and over 950 subjects contributed by 6 global collaborators. The prospective study material was composed of cDNA or gDNA derived from T cells, B-cell-depleted T cells, or PBMCs. The investigation overall reported the following: The amount of clinical and demographic metadata varied by source and participant and was provided uncurated.

Measured from the cysteine to the phenylalanine, the CDR3 is 14 residues long. Kept here is only the CDR3 DNA, which spans 42 bases and is read in frame from base 1. The junction shows trimming of 3 bases on V and 3 bases on J, and the gene matches do not reach 4 bases of it. From a lookup of the germline V gene, CDR1 and CDR2 are SGHTA and FQGNSA. The chain joins TRBV7-2 to TRBJ1-1; 7 bases in between match TRBD1. This receptor was identified in a man between 40 and 49 years old who had recovered from COVID-19. Sequencing was performed on PBMCs or T cells enriched from blood (not recorded which). The DNA is as follows: TGTGCCAGCAGCTTTTCCAGGGGGGACACTGAAGCTTTCTTT. Its translation reads: CASSFSRGDTEAFF.